This TCR beta chain is drawn from a study of metastatic and nonmetastatic thyroid tumors. The CDR3 is 17 residues long. Via MiXCR, TCRdb re-called the PCR reads. The sample carries tens of thousands of clones, roughly 16% recorded once. This clone was counted between two and nine times. At one end the junction does not follow the germline gene, possibly because of a read error. There were no patients who had received any treatment before thyroid surgery. The chain combines TRBV12-3 or TRBV12-4 with TRBJ2-6; D possibly uses TRBD1 or TRBD2 (5 bases each). The material sequenced was blood. The clonotype comes from a female donor with papillary thyroid cancer or a benign thyroid nodule (not recorded which). Some clones in this sample may be carry-over from other donors' samples. The DNA of the CDR3 is TGTGCCAGCAGTCCGGGACGGGGAAGGGCTGGGGCCAACGTCCTTACTTTC. Its protein is CASSPGRGRAGANVLTF.